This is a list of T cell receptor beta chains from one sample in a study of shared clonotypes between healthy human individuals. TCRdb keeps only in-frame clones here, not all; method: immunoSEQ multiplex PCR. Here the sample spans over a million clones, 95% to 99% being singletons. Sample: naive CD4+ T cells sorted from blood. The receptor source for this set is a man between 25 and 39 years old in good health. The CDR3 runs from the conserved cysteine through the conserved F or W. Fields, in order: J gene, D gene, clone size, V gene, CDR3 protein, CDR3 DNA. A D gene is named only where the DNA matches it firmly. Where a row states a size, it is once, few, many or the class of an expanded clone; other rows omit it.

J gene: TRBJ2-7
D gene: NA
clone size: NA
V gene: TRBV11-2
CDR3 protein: CASSLVTGSEQYF
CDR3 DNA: TGTGCCAGCAGCTTAGTAACAGGGAGCGAGCAGTACTTC

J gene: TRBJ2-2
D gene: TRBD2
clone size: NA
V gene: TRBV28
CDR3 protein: CASTLRETSAGTGELFF
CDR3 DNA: TGTGCCAGCACCTTAAGGGAGACTAGCGCGGGCACCGGGGAGCTGTTTTTT

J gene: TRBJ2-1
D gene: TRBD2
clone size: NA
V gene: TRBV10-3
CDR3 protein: CAISRKSSGEYNEQFF
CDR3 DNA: TGTGCCATCAGCCGGAAATCTAGCGGGGAATACAATGAGCAGTTCTTC

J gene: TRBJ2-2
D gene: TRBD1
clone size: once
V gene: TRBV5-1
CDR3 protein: CASSSPGQGTGELFF
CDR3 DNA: TGCGCCAGCAGCTCCCCGGGACAGGGCACCGGGGAGCTGTTTTTT

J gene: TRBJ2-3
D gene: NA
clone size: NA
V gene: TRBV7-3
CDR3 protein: CASSLFGNTADTQYF
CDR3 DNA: TGTGCCAGCAGCTTATTCGGGAATACCGCAGATACGCAGTATTTT

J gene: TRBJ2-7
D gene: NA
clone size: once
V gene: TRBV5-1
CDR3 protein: CASSSGTDYEQYF
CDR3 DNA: TGCGCCAGCAGCTCCGGGACGGACTACGAGCAGTACTTC

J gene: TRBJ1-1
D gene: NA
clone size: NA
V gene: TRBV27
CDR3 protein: CASSAFALGHRNTEAFF
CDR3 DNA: TGTGCCAGCAGTGCATTCGCTCTCGGACACCGGAACACTGAAGCTTTCTTT

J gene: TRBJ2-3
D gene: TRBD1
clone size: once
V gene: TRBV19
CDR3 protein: CASSIWTGGADTQYF
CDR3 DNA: TGTGCCAGTAGTATATGGACAGGGGGCGCGGATACGCAGTATTTT

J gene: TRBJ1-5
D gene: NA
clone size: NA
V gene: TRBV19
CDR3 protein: CASMGGEQLVNQPQHF
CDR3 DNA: TGTGCCAGTATGGGCGGAGAACAGTTGGTCAATCAGCCCCAGCATTTT

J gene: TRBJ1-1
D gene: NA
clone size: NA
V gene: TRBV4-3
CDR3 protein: CASSQDFGDTEAFF
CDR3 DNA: TGCGCCAGCAGCCAAGATTTCGGGGACACTGAAGCTTTCTTT

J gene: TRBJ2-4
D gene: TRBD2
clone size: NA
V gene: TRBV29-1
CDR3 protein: CSVVVLAGPENIQYF
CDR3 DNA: TGCAGCGTTGTAGTTCTAGCGGGACCTGAAAACATTCAGTACTTC

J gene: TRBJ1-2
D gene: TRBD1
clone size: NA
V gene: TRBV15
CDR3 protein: CATSRKGSGTEANYGYTF
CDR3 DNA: TGTGCCACCAGCAGAAAAGGTTCCGGGACAGAAGCTAACTATGGCTACACCTTC

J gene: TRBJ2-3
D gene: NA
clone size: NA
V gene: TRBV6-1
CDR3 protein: CASSEGRFTDTQYF
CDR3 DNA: TGTGCCAGCAGTGAGGGGAGGTTCACAGATACGCAGTATTTT

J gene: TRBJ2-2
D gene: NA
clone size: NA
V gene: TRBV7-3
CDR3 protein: CASSLKANTGELFF
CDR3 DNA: TGTGCCAGCAGCTTAAAGGCTAACACCGGGGAGCTGTTTTTT

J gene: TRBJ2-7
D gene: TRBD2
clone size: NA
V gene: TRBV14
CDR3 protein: CASSQDLGRGYEQYF
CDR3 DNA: TGTGCCAGCAGCCAAGATCTCGGGAGGGGCTACGAGCAGTACTTC

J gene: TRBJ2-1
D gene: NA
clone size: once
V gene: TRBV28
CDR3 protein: CASSLPGERVHEQFF
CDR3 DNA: TGTGCCAGCAGTTTACCCGGAGAGAGGGTGCATGAGCAGTTCTTC

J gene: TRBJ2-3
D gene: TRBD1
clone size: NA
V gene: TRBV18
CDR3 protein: CASSPTGADTQYF
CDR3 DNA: TGTGCCAGCTCACCAACAGGGGCAGATACGCAGTATTTT

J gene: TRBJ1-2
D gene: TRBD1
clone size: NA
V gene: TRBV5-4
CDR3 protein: CASRDHRGANYGYTF
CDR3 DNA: TGTGCCAGCAGAGACCACAGGGGAGCTAACTATGGCTACACCTTC

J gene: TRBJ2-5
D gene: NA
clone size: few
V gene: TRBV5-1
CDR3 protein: CASSNRNLAETQYF
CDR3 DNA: TGCGCCAGCAGCAACCGGAACCTCGCGGAGACCCAGTACTTC

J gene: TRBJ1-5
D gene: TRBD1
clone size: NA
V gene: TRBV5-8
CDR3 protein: CASSLTGVRGQPQHF
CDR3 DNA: TGTGCCAGCAGCTTGACAGGGGTGAGAGGGCAGCCCCAGCATTTT

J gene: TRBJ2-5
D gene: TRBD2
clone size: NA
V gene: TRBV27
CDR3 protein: CAFPPGLAGMETQYF
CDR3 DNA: TGTGCCTTCCCACCCGGGCTAGCGGGAATGGAGACCCAGTACTTC

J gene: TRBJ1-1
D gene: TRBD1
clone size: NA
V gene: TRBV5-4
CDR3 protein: CASSPATGVNTEAFF
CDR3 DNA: TGTGCCAGCAGCCCGGCGACAGGGGTGAACACTGAAGCTTTCTTT

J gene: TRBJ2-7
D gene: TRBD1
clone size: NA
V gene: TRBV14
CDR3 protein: CASSRQGVYEQYF
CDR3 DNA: TGTGCCAGCAGCAGACAGGGGGTCTACGAGCAGTACTTC

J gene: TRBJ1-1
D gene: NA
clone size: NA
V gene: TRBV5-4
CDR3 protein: CASSPEAFF
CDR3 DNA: TGTGCCAGCAGCCCTGAAGCTTTCTTT

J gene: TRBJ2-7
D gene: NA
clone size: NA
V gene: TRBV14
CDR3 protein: CASSQARGREQYF
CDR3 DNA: TGTGCCAGCAGCCAAGCGAGAGGTCGGGAGCAGTACTTC

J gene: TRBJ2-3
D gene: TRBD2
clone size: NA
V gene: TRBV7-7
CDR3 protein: CASSKAGGADTQYF
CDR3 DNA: TGTGCTAGCAGCAAAGCGGGAGGGGCAGATACGCAGTATTTT

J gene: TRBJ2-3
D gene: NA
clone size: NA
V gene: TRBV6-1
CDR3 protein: CASSERRSDTDTQYF
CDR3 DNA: TGTGCCAGCAGTGAACGACGTAGCGACACAGATACGCAGTATTTT

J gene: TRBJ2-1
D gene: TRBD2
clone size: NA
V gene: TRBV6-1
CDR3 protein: CASSEGLAGAWPYNEQFF
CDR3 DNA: TGTGCCAGCAGTGAGGGACTAGCGGGAGCCTGGCCCTACAATGAGCAGTTCTTC